The following is a TCR beta chain sequence with its context. The CDR3 has 15 amino acids. V lost 8 bases, J lost 5 bases, and 22 bases lay in between. In germline, CDR1 is WNHNN, CDR2 SYGVQD (reference sequence). Original data processing: Amplifying reference gene primers gave estimates of nucleated cell counts. Profiled with immunoSEQ multiplex PCR; TCRdb holds only in-frame clones, not every one. V and J calls plus clone size are reproduced from that table; the DNA served to infer D and trimming. The sample holds roughly 30,000 clones, about 88% seen once. These data are taken from a study of blood T cell repertoires in COVID-19. On the study more broadly: The origin of the acute and convalescent COVID-19 samples was the United States, Italy and Spain. T cells, B-cell-depleted T cells, or PBMCs provided the cDNA or gDNA that served as material.

This TCR came from a man aged 80 or over with acute or convalescent COVID-19. This sequence joins TRBV10-1 and TRBJ2-7; tentative D call: TRBD1 (5 bases). The sequenced sample was peripheral blood. The CDR3 loop is CASGYSTTGSNEQYF. CDR3 bases: TGCGCCAGCGGATACTCTACTACAGGTTCCAACGAGCAGTACTTC.